This T cell receptor beta chain comes out of a study of blood T cell repertoires in COVID-19. Study as a whole: Acute-phase and convalescent COVID-19 samples originated in the United States, Italy and Spain. PBMCs, B-cell-depleted T cells, or T cells were the source of the cDNA or gDNA that made up the material.

Methods used by the authors: Reference gene primers were amplified, and this amplification served to estimate nucleated cell counts. Repertoires were generated with immunoSEQ multiplex PCR, while TCRdb's copy carries only in-frame clones and drops some. The V and J calls and clone size come from that table; D and trimming were worked out from the DNA. The table has about 400,000 clones, 89% seen once. Germline-derived CDR1 and CDR2 are MNHEY and SVGEGT. CDR3 length equals 14 residues. Trimming took off 3 bases at V and 2 bases at J, with 10 bases between the two ends. Sequencing was done on a sample of peripheral blood. This TCR came from a man aged 35 to 55 with acute or convalescent COVID-19. This chain connects TRBV6-2 or TRBV6-3 to TRBJ1-1; D is ambiguous. The CDR3 sequence is CASSYISFNTEAFF. In DNA form, the CDR3 reads TGTGCCAGCAGTTATATCTCCTTCAACACTGAAGCTTTCTTT.